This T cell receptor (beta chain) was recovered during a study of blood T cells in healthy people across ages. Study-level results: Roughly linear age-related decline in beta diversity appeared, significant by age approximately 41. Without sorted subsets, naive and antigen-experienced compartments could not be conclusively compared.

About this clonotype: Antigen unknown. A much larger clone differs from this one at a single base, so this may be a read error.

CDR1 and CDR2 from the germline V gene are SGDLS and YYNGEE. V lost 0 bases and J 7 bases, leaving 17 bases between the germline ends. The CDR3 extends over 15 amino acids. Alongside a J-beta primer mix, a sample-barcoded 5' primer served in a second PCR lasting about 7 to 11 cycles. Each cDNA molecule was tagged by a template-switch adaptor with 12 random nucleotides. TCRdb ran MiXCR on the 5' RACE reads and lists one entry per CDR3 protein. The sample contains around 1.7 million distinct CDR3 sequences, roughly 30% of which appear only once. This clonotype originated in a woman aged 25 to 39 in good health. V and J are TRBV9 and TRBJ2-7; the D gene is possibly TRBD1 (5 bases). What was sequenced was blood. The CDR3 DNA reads TGTGCCAGCAGCGTAGACGGCAGGGTGTTAGGGGAGCAGTACTTC. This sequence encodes CASSVDGRVLGEQYF.